This is a list of T cell receptor beta chains from one sample in a study of Ad26.COV2.S vaccination and SARS-CoV-2 variants. Repertoires were generated with immunoSEQ multiplex PCR, while TCRdb's copy carries only in-frame clones and drops some. The sample records more than 250,000 clones, around 87% being singletons. The source material was peripheral blood, sampled in a trial of Ad26.COV2.S vaccine versus placebo. All receptors come from a person aged 18-60 years who received the Ad26.COV2.S COVID-19 vaccine or a placebo. Both conserved end residues are part of each CDR3. Fields, in order: clone size, CDR3 length, V gene, J gene, D gene, CDR3 DNA, CDR3 protein. D genes are given only for firm matches. For some rows the clone size is stated as once, few or many, or as a class when expanded; others skip it.

>-|15|TRBV13|TRBJ1-4|-
TGTGCCAGCGCCGTTAGGCTAGGGCGACGGGAAAAACTGTTTTTT
CASAVRLGRREKLFF
>-|16|TRBV27|TRBJ2-7|-
TGTGCCAGCAGTTTATCCGAGGAATACCTATCCTACGAGCAGTACTTC
CASSLSEEYLSYEQYF
>-|14|TRBV27|TRBJ2-7|TRBD1
TGTGCCAGCAGTTCTCGACAGGGGGTTTACGAGCAGTACTTC
CASSSRQGVYEQYF
>-|16|TRBV2|TRBJ2-3|TRBD2
TGTGCCAGCAGTGGTGCTAGCGGGGGGAGCACAGATACGCAGTATTTT
CASSGASGGSTDTQYF
>-|15|TRBV7-9|TRBJ2-3|TRBD2
TGTGCCAGCAGCCTAACGGGGGGGGGCACAGATACGCAGTATTTT
CASSLTGGGTDTQYF
>-|14|TRBV9|TRBJ1-2|-
TGTGCCAGCAGCGTAGCTACCCTAGGCTATGGCTACACCTTC
CASSVATLGYGYTF
>-|14|TRBV7-9|TRBJ1-2|TRBD1
TGTGCCAGCAGCTTAGGGACAGGGGCGAATGGCTACACCTTC
CASSLGTGANGYTF
>-|14|TRBV7-3|TRBJ2-7|-
TGTGCCAGCAGCTTCGGGACATCCTTCTACGAGCAGTACTTC
CASSFGTSFYEQYF
>-|13|TRBV9|TRBJ2-2|-
TGTGCCAGCAGCGGCCCTAACAGGGAAGGGCTGTTTTTT
CASSGPNREGLFF
>-|13|TRBV5-5|TRBJ1-2|-
TGTGCCAGCAGCTGGCCCCTCGAGGTTGGCTACACCTTC
CASSWPLEVGYTF
>-|14|TRBV2|TRBJ2-7|-
TGTGCCAGCAGTGAAGCAGGCACTTCCTACGAGCAGTACTTC
CASSEAGTSYEQYF
>few|16|TRBV19|TRBJ1-1|-
TGTGCCAGTAGCCAAACATCCTCCCCGGGGATTACTGAAGCTTTCTTT
CASSQTSSPGITEAFF
>-|14|TRBV7-2|TRBJ1-1|-
TGTGCCAGCAGCCCCCGTTCGGGGTCCACTGAAGCTTTCTTT
CASSPRSGSTEAFF
>-|16|TRBV19|TRBJ1-2|TRBD1
TGTGCCAGTAGAGAAACAGGGGGCGCGCCTAACTATGGCTACACCTTC
CASRETGGAPNYGYTF
>-|11|TRBV5-1|TRBJ2-3|-
TGCGCCAGCAGCTTAGACTTGACGCAGTATTTT
CASSLDLTQYF
>-|18|TRBV19|TRBJ2-1|TRBD2
TGTGCCAGTAGTAAGGGACTAGCGGGAGGCGCGGGCAGAAATGAGCAGTTCTTC
CASSKGLAGGAGRNEQFF
>-|14|TRBV6-6|TRBJ1-2|-
TGTGCCAGCAGTTACTCCCGGACAAACTATGGCTACACCTTC
CASSYSRTNYGYTF
>-|12|TRBV5-1|TRBJ2-7|-
TGCGCCAGCAGCTCCTCCACCTACGAGCAGTACTTC
CASSSSTYEQYF
>once|14|TRBV4-1|TRBJ1-4|-
TGCGCCAGCAGCCAAGAGAGGAACGATGAAAAACTGTTTTTT
CASSQERNDEKLFF
>-|14|TRBV29-1|TRBJ2-3|TRBD1
TGCAGCGTTCGTAGACAGGGTCGCACAGATACGCAGTATTTT
CSVRRQGRTDTQYF
>-|17|TRBV28|TRBJ1-2|-
TGTGCCAGCAGGGGGGTGGGAGCGGCGACCTTTTACTATGGCTACACCTTC
CASRGVGAATFYYGYTF
>-|15|TRBV9|TRBJ2-7|TRBD1
TGTGCCAGCAGCGGAGGACAGGGATCGGCTTACGAGCAGTACTTC
CASSGGQGSAYEQYF
>-|14|TRBV14|TRBJ1-1|-
TGTGCCAGCAGCCAACGACTGGAGAGGACTGAAGCTTTCTTT
CASSQRLERTEAFF
>-|15|TRBV10-2|TRBJ2-2|-
TGCGCCAGCAGTGCACCCCCACAGTATACCGGGGAGCTGTTTTTT
CASSAPPQYTGELFF
>-|14|TRBV2|TRBJ2-2|-
TGTGCCAGCAGTGTACTGGCGGGCACCGGGGAGCTGTTTTTT
CASSVLAGTGELFF
>-|15|TRBV4-1|TRBJ2-7|TRBD1
TGCGCCAGCAGCACCCGGGACAGGGGTCGGGACGAGCAGTACTTC
CASSTRDRGRDEQYF
>-|14|TRBV19|TRBJ2-2|-
TGTGCCAGTAACCCCGCTCGGGGGACCGGGGAGCTGTTTTTT
CASNPARGTGELFF
>-|15|TRBV19|TRBJ2-2|-
TGTGCCAGTAGTCCGCGGACATCTAACACCGGGGAGCTGTTTTTT
CASSPRTSNTGELFF
>-|11|TRBV6-6|TRBJ1-2|-
TGTGCCAGCAGTTACACGGGGGAATACACCTTC
CASSYTGEYTF
>-|17|TRBV3-1/TRBV3-2|TRBJ1-1|TRBD1
TGTGCCAGCAGCCACCGGGACAGGGGTTTCATGAACACTGAAGCTTTCTTT
CASSHRDRGFMNTEAFF
>-|13|TRBV5-5|TRBJ1-2|TRBD1
TGTGCCAGCGGACAGGGGGCTAAGCGTGGCTACACCTTC
CASGQGAKRGYTF
>-|14|TRBV28|TRBJ1-2|-
TGTGCCAGCAGTCCCCCCCTGGGCTTAAGTGGCTACACCTTC
CASSPPLGLSGYTF
>once|13|TRBV6-6|TRBJ2-5|-
TGTGCCAGCAGTTACCCCACGCCACAGAAGGAGTACTTC
CASSYPTPQKEYF
>-|12|TRBV4-1|TRBJ1-4|-
TGCGCCAGCAGCCAAGGGGGAGGGCAACTGTTTTTT
CASSQGGGQLFF
>-|14|TRBV2|TRBJ1-2|TRBD1
TGTGCCAGCAAGGGGGACAGAAAGGGCGGCGGCTACACCTTC
CASKGDRKGGGYTF
>-|13|TRBV3-1/TRBV3-2|TRBJ2-2|-
TGTGCCAGCAGCCGACACGAATCCGGGGAGCTGTTTTTT
CASSRHESGELFF
>-|14|TRBV11-3|TRBJ2-1|TRBD2
TGTGCCAGCAGCCTAGCGGGAGCGGGGGATGAGCAGTTCTTC
CASSLAGAGDEQFF
>-|12|TRBV2|TRBJ1-4|-
TGTGCCACCGCAAGGGGGAACGAAAAACTGTTTTTT
CATARGNEKLFF
>once|15|TRBV19|TRBJ1-2|TRBD1
TGTGCCAGTAGCGAGGACAGGGGGGGCGGCTATGGCTACACCTTC
CASSEDRGGGYGYTF
>-|16|TRBV4-2|TRBJ1-1|TRBD1
TGTGCCAGCAGCCAGGGACAGGGGGGGAGGGACACTGAAGCTTTCTTT
CASSQGQGGRDTEAFF
>-|13|TRBV6-5|TRBJ2-1|-
TGTGCCAGCAGTTACTCTTCAGGGTATGAGCAGTTCTTC
CASSYSSGYEQFF
>-|13|TRBV28|TRBJ1-1|-
TGTGCCAGCAGTTTGGGGGCTAACACTGAAGCTTTCTTT
CASSLGANTEAFF
>few|11|TRBV7-9|TRBJ2-7|-
TGTGCCAGCAGCACCTCCTACGAGCAGTACTTC
CASSTSYEQYF
>-|16|TRBV28|TRBJ2-3|TRBD1
TGTGCCAGCAGTCCCGAGGGGACAGGGAATACAGATACGCAGTATTTT
CASSPEGTGNTDTQYF
>-|13|TRBV5-5|TRBJ1-1|TRBD1
TGTGCCAGCAGCTTAGGACAGGGAGATGAAGCTTTCTTT
CASSLGQGDEAFF
>-|14|TRBV15|TRBJ1-6|TRBD1
TGTGCCACCAGCAGGACAGGGAAGAATTCACCCCTCCACTTT
CATSRTGKNSPLHF
>-|17|TRBV19|TRBJ2-3|TRBD2
TGTGCCAGTAGTACACGTTCCGGGACTAGCGGCACAGATACGCAGTATTTT
CASSTRSGTSGTDTQYF